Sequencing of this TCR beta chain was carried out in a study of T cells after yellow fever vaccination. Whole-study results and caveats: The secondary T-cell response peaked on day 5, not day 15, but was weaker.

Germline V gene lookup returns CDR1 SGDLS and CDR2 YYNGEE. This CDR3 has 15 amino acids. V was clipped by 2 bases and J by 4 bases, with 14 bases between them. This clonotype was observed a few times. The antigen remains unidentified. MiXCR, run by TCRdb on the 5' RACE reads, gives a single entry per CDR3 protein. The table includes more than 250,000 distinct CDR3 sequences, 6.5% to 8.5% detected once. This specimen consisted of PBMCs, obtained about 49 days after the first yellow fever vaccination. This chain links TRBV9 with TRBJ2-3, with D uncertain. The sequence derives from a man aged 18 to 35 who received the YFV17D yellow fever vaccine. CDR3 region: CASSVYPTSSDTQYF. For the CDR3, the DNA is TGTGCCAGCAGCGTTTATCCGACGTCGTCAGATACGCAGTATTTT.